One and the same sample provided the 29 T cell receptor beta chains below, sequenced in a study of cytomegalovirus exposure and HLA in healthy donors. PCR primers comprised 60 Vbeta and 13 Jbeta primers. The repertoire was sequenced with immunoSEQ multiplex PCR; TCRdb's copy has only in-frame clones and lacks some. The table lists some 160,000 clones, approximately 80% of them singletons. What was sequenced was PBMCs. The receptors were sampled from a woman in her 30s in good health and CMV-seronegative.

The gene calls are TRBV14 and TRBJ2-3; no clear D. Germline CDR1 reads SGHDN; CDR2 reads FVKESK. Deletions cut 5 bases from V and 5 bases from J, with 11 bases between. The CDR3 is 13 residues long. This CDR3 is CASSTQQIDTQYF. In DNA, the CDR3 is TGTGCCAGCAGCACCCAACAAATAGATACGCAGTATTTT.

The rearrangement links TRBV7-9 to TRBJ1-4; tentatively, D is TRBD1 (6 bases). Germline-derived CDR1 and CDR2 are SEHNR and FQNEAQ (reference sequence). The germline V and J ends were trimmed by 5 bases and 7 bases, with 14 bases remaining between them. There are 14 residues in the CDR3. The CDR3 loop reads CASSPQGDREKLFF. The CDR3 nucleotides are TGTGCCAGCAGCCCACAGGGTGACCGTGAAAAACTGTTTTTT. The whole variable domain, filled in from reference TRBV7-9 and TRBJ1-4, reads DTGVSQNPRHKITKRGQNVTFRCDPISEHNRLYWYRQTLGQGPEFLTYFQNEAQLEKSRLLSDRFSAERPKGSFSTLEIQRTEQGDSAMYLCASSPQGDREKLFFGSGTQLSVL.

This sequence joins TRBV18 and TRBJ2-7, with a tentative D call TRBD1 (5 bases). Germline V gives CDR1 KGHSH, CDR2 LQKENI. The V and J ends lost 1 base and 6 bases respectively, with 19 bases between them. The CDR3 contains 16 residues. CDR3 bases: TGTGCCAGCTCACCACTGGCAGGGCAGGGCTCTGGCGAGCAGTACTTC. Translated, it gives CASSPLAGQGSGEQYF. Filled out from reference TRBV18 and TRBJ2-7, the complete variable domain reads NAGVMQNPRHLVRRRGQEARLRCSPMKGHSHVYWYRQLPEEGLKFMVYLQKENIIDESGMPKERFSAEFPKEGPSILRIQQVVRGDSAAYFCASSPLAGQGSGEQYFGPGTRLTVT.

The chain has TRBV19 and TRBJ2-1; 9 nucleotides line up with TRBD2. J gave up 5 bases and V 2 bases, and 7 bases lay outside the gene matches. This CDR3 is 16 amino acids long. CDR1 is LNHDA and CDR2 is SQIVND in the germline V gene (reference sequence). The CDR3 region has the DNA TGTGCCAGTAGTATATTAAAAGCGGGAGGTCACAATGAGCAGTTCTTC. This translates into CASSILKAGGHNEQFF.

Note on this clone: The sample contains more than one DNA sequence encoding this CDR3. V and J are TRBV5-1 and TRBJ2-5; D perhaps matches TRBD1 (6 bases). The CDR3 is 13 residues long. Germline values: CDR1 SGHRS, CDR2 YFSETQ. Trimming cost V 0 bases and J 4 bases, with 7 bases left between them. CDR3 sequence (DNA): TGCGCCAGCAGCTTGGACAGGGTAGAGACCCAGTACTTC. Encoded protein: CASSLDRVETQYF.

The chain recombines TRBV6-5 with TRBJ1-2; perhaps TRBD1 as D (5 bases). The CDR3 is 15 residues long. CDR1 and CDR2 (germline): MNHEY, SVGAGI. Trimming took off 0 bases at V and 8 bases at J, with 16 bases between the two ends. In DNA, the CDR3 is TGTGCCAGCAGTTACTCGTTAGGGGCCGGACGAGGCTACACCTTC. This translates into CASSYSLGAGRGYTF.

This chain links TRBV27 with TRBJ1-1; 7 bases align to TRBD1. Trimming at V came to 3 bases and at J to 10 bases, leaving 5 bases not matched to a gene. Germline loops: CDR1 MNHEY, CDR2 SMNVEV (reference sequence). The CDR3 runs to 12 residues. The CDR3 loop reads CASSFRQGLAFF. CDR3 bases: TGTGCCAGCAGTTTTCGACAGGGTTTAGCTTTCTTT.

The gene calls are TRBV11-2 and TRBJ2-3, with D tentatively TRBD2 (6 bases). There are 18 residues in the CDR3. CDR1 SGHAT and CDR2 FQNNGV come from the germline V gene. Trimming removed 5 bases from V and 2 bases from J, with 23 bases in between. In nucleotides, the CDR3 is TGTGCCAGCAGCCCCCGCGGGGTTGCGGCACCGAACACAGATACGCAGTATTTT. Translated, it gives CASSPRGVAAPNTDTQYF.

The CDR3 loop is CASSYSRSSRGETQYF. The CDR3 bases are TGTGCCAGCAGTTACTCACGGTCTTCGAGGGGGGAGACCCAGTACTTC. The J gene is TRBJ2-5, the V gene TRBV6-6; D is perhaps TRBD1 (6 bases). Trimming shortened V by 0 bases and J by 5 bases, and 16 bases separated the two germline ends. In germline, CDR1 is MNHNY, CDR2 SVGAGI (reference sequence). CDR3 length: 16 residues.

This chain connects TRBV4-3 to TRBJ1-2, with D uncertain. The CDR3 has 14 residues. Trimming pared 1 base from V and 4 bases from J, leaving 10 bases between. CDR1 LGHNA and CDR2 YSLEER come from the germline V gene. The CDR3 spells CASSQGIATYGYTF. CDR3 bases: TGCGCCAGCAGCCAAGGAATAGCGACCTATGGCTACACCTTC.

V and J are TRBV2 and TRBJ1-3; D gene ambiguous. CDR3 length equals 11 residues. V was shortened by 7 bases and J by 9 bases, with 10 bases between the two germline ends. Germline assignment: CDR1 SNHLY and CDR2 FYNNEI. CDR3 region: CASTGVGTIYF. DNA for the CDR3: TGTGCCAGCACCGGAGTGGGCACCATATATTTT.

The V call is TRBV29-1, the J call TRBJ1-2; TRBD1 aligns across 10 bases. This CDR3 region has 14 residues. Germline assignment: CDR1 SQVTM and CDR2 ANQGSEA. Germline trimming cut 6 bases from V and 4 bases from J; bases unmatched to any gene: 8. The CDR3 loop reads CSVRRQGAGYGYTF. The CDR3 bases are TGCAGCGTAAGGAGACAGGGGGCAGGCTATGGCTACACCTTC.

The rearrangement uses TRBV5-5 and TRBJ1-5, with 8 nucleotides matching TRBD1. This CDR3 comprises 15 residues. Losses at the gene ends were 4 bases for V and 0 bases for J; bases not matched to a gene: 3. Germline V gene lookup returns CDR1 SGHKS and CDR2 YYEKEE (reference sequence). CDR3 loop: CASSTTGASNQPQHF. CDR3 coding DNA: TGTGCCAGCAGCACGACAGGGGCTAGCAATCAGCCCCAGCATTTT.

V and J are TRBV13 and TRBJ2-1; D is perhaps TRBD2 (5 bases). This CDR3 has 15 amino acids. Per the germline V gene, CDR1 is PRHDT and CDR2 is FYEKMQ (reference sequence). Trimming took 5 bases from V and 0 from J, leaving 11 bases between them. CDR3 coding DNA: TGTGCCAGCAGCCTGGGAGCCGACTCCTACAATGAGCAGTTCTTC. This encodes CASSLGADSYNEQFF.

Only a few counts were recorded for this clone. The same CDR3 arises from other DNA sequences in this sample as well. J is TRBJ1-1 and V is TRBV5-8, with TRBD1 matching over 9 bases. With 4 bases clipped from V and 5 bases from J, the junction kept 18 bases outside the gene matches. Germline V gene data show CDR1 as SGHTS and CDR2 as YDEGEE. This CDR3 region has 18 residues. The CDR3 here is CASSRDQGTGKRYTEAFF. CDR3 nucleotides: TGTGCCAGCAGCCGTGACCAAGGGACAGGGAAGAGGTATACTGAAGCTTTCTTT.

The chain carries TRBV5-6 and TRBJ2-5; D is uncertain. In germline, CDR1 is SGHDT, CDR2 YYEEEE. V shed 4 bases and J shed 5 bases, with 15 bases lying between them. The CDR3 is 14 amino acids. The chain's CDR3 is CASSALGSSETQYF. The CDR3 DNA sequence: TGTGCCAGCAGCGCCCTAGGCAGCAGCGAGACCCAGTACTTC.

The chain employs TRBV5-6 and TRBJ2-6; tentative D call: TRBD1 (6 bases). This CDR3 has 16 amino acids. The germline gives CDR1 SGHDT, CDR2 YYEEEE. Trimming pared 0 bases from V and 4 bases from J, leaving 11 bases between. The CDR3 reads CASSLGAGAGANVLTF. CDR3 nucleotides: TGTGCCAGCAGCTTGGGGGCAGGGGCGGGGGCCAACGTCCTGACTTTC. The variable domain in full, with the rest retrieved from reference TRBV5-6 and TRBJ2-6, is DAGVTQSPTHLIKTRGQQVTLRCSPKSGHDTVSWYQQALGQGPQFIFQYYEEEERQRGNFPDRFSGHQFPNYSSELNVNALLLGDSALYLCASSLGAGAGANVLTFGAGSRLTVL.

The CDR3 coding sequence is TGTGCCAGCTCACCTTCCGGACAGGGAGCCACAGATACGCAGTATTTT. Translating gives CASSPSGQGATDTQYF. The V call is TRBV18, the J call TRBJ2-3; 8 bases line up with TRBD1. The ends lost 3 bases at V and 2 bases at J; junction bases unmatched: 7. In germline, CDR1 is KGHSH, CDR2 LQKENI. The CDR3 loop spans 16 amino acids.

This clone was seen more than once but under ten times. The chain carries TRBV5-6 and TRBJ2-1, with 8 bases lining up with TRBD2. There are 16 residues in the CDR3. The V and J ends lost 3 bases and 3 bases, in that order; junction bases with no gene match: 8. CDR1 is SGHDT, CDR2 YYEEEE, per germline. The CDR3 protein is CASSYGAGVSYNEQFF. The DNA for the CDR3 is TGTGCCAGCAGCTACGGAGCGGGAGTTAGCTACAATGAGCAGTTCTTC. Variable domain in full (rest from reference TRBV5-6 and TRBJ2-1): DAGVTQSPTHLIKTRGQQVTLRCSPKSGHDTVSWYQQALGQGPQFIFQYYEEEERQRGNFPDRFSGHQFPNYSSELNVNALLLGDSALYLCASSYGAGVSYNEQFFGPGTRLTVL.

V usage is TRBV4-1 and J usage is TRBJ2-4; 8 nucleotides match TRBD1. CDR1 and CDR2 (germline): MGHRA, YSYEKL. V shed 1 base and J 1 base; nucleotides not matched to a gene: 12. The CDR3 covers 19 residues. This CDR3 is CASSQGRPTGGAAKNIQYF. The CDR3 coding sequence is TGCGCCAGCAGCCAAGGGAGACCAACAGGGGGAGCGGCCAAAAACATTCAGTACTTC.

The chain links TRBV6-1 to TRBJ2-6, with 8 bases fitting TRBD1. The CDR3 contains 20 residues. After removal of 2 bases from V and 0 bases from J, the junction contained 12 bases not matched to a gene. Per germline, CDR1 MNHNS and CDR2 SASEGT. CDR3 in DNA: TGTGCCAGCAGTGAATCCCACTTTGGGACAGGAAGCTCTGGGGCCAACGTCCTGACTTTC. Translation: CASSESHFGTGSSGANVLTF.

The chain carries TRBV19 and TRBJ1-2; the match to TRBD1 covers 10 bases. CDR1 is LNHDA, CDR2 SQIVND, per germline (reference sequence). The CDR3 is 15 amino acids. The V and J ends lost 5 bases and 9 bases, in that order; junction bases with no gene match: 12. This CDR3 reads CASSVDRDRGGRYTF. CDR3 in DNA: TGTGCCAGTAGTGTGGACAGGGACAGGGGAGGACGCTACACCTTC. Combining the CDR3 with reference TRBV19 and TRBJ1-2 gives the whole variable domain DGGITQSPKYLFRKEGQNVTLSCEQNLNHDAMYWYRQDPGQGLRLIYYSQIVNDFQKGDIAEGYSVSREKKESFPLTVTSAQKNPTAFYLCASSVDRDRGGRYTFGSGTRLTVV.

V is TRBV10-2 and J is TRBJ2-3; 7 bases are shared with TRBD2. After removal of 2 bases from V and 6 bases from J, the junction contained 5 bases not matched to a gene. This CDR3 comprises 14 residues. Germline V gene data show CDR1 as WSHSY and CDR2 as SAAADI. The CDR3 loop is CASSEHPGGDTQYF. For the CDR3, the DNA is TGCGCCAGCAGTGAGCACCCGGGGGGTGATACGCAGTATTTT.

The genes are TRBV9 and TRBJ1-6; possibly TRBD1 for D (5 bases). Germline V gene sequence: CDR1 SGDLS, CDR2 YYNGEE. The germline V and J ends were trimmed by 2 bases and 9 bases, with 15 bases remaining between them. The CDR3 loop spans 15 amino acids. CDR3 bases: TGTGCCAGCAGCGTGGGGGGAGAGGGTTTTTCACCCCTCCACTTT. It is translated as CASSVGGEGFSPLHF.

V and J are TRBV2 and TRBJ1-2, with D unresolved. Per the germline V gene, CDR1 is SNHLY and CDR2 is FYNNEI. V lost 0 bases and J lost 5, with 10 bases in between. The CDR3 is made up of 14 amino acids. As DNA, the CDR3 is TGTGCCAGCAGTGAAGCGGTCAGGCAGTATGGCTACACCTTC. Translated: CASSEAVRQYGYTF.

As regards this clone: The same CDR3 arises from other DNA sequences in this sample as well. The CDR3 loop is CASSLTYEQYF. Written as DNA, the CDR3 is TGTGCCAGCAGCCTTACCTACGAGCAGTACTTC. The chain employs TRBV14 and TRBJ2-7; D remains ambiguous. CDR3 length: 11 amino acids. Per germline, CDR1 SGHDN and CDR2 FVKESK. V lost 4 bases, J lost 2 bases, and 3 bases lay in between.

V and J are TRBV9 and TRBJ2-5; D may be TRBD1 (6 bases). This CDR3 comprises 13 residues. CDR1 and CDR2 (germline): SGDLS, YYNGEE. With 6 bases removed from V and 5 bases from J, the gap between germline ends came to 14 bases. The chain's CDR3 is CASTPRGAETQYF. Written as DNA, the CDR3 is TGTGCCAGCACCCCCAGGGGAGCGGAGACCCAGTACTTC.

This chain links TRBV7-3 with TRBJ2-3, with D perhaps TRBD2 (5 bases). Germline loops: CDR1 SGHTA, CDR2 FQGTGA. V gave up 2 bases and J gave up 1 base, with 7 bases separating them. The CDR3 consists of 14 residues. CDR3 sequence (DNA): TGTGCCAGCAGCTTAGCCGGGGGCACAGATACGCAGTATTTT. Its protein product is CASSLAGGTDTQYF.

The rearrangement links TRBV6-5 to TRBJ1-2; no definite D call. CDR1 MNHEY and CDR2 SVGAGI come from the germline V gene. Trimming left V 6 bases short and J 12 bases short, with 20 bases between. This CDR3 comprises 13 residues. Written as DNA, the CDR3 is TGTGCCAGCAGCCCACAACGGTCGGGGATAGACACCTTC. Its translation: CASSPQRSGIDTF.